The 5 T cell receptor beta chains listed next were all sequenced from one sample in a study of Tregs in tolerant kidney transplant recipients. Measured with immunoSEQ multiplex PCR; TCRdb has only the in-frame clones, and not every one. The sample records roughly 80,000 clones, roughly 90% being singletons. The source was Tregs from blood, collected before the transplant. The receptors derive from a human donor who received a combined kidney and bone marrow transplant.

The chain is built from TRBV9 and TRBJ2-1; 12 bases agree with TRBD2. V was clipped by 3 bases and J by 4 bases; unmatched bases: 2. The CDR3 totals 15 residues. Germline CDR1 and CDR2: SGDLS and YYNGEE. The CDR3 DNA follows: TGTGCCAGCAGCGCCGGACTAGCGGGATACAATGAGCAGTTCTTC. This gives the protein CASSAGLAGYNEQFF.

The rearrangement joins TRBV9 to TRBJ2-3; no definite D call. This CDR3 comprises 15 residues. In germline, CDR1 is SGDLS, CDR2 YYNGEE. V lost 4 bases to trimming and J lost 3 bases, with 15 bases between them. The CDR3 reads CASSPSLTRTDTQYF. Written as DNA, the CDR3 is TGTGCCAGCAGCCCCTCCCTAACGCGAACAGATACGCAGTATTTT.

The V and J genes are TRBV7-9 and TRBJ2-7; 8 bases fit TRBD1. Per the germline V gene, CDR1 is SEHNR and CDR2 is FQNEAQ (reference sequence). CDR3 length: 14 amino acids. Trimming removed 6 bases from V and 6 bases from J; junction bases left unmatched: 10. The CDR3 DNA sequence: TGTGCCAGCAGTCTCCCGTTAGACAGGGGCGAGCAGTACTTC. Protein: CASSLPLDRGEQYF. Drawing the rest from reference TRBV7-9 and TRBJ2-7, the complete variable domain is DTGVSQNPRHKITKRGQNVTFRCDPISEHNRLYWYRQTLGQGPEFLTYFQNEAQLEKSRLLSDRFSAERPKGSFSTLEIQRTEQGDSAMYLCASSLPLDRGEQYFGPGTRLTVT.

The CDR3 region has the DNA TGTGCCAGCAGTTTTTATCGGGGGAGGTCTGGAAACACCATATATTTT. This encodes CASSFYRGRSGNTIYF. The gene calls are TRBV28 and TRBJ1-3; possibly TRBD1 for D (5 bases). From germline, CDR1 is MDHEN and CDR2 SYDVKM. The V and J ends lost 3 bases and 1 base respectively, with 13 bases between them. The CDR3 is made up of 16 amino acids.

For the CDR3, the DNA is TGTGCCAGCAGCCCAAGGGGACAAAGACCTCACAATGAGCAGTTCTTC. It is translated as CASSPRGQRPHNEQFF. The gene calls are TRBV7-9 and TRBJ2-1, with D tentatively TRBD1 (6 bases). This CDR3 is 16 amino acids long. The germline CDR1 and CDR2 sequences are SEHNR and FQNEAQ (reference sequence). Trimming cost V 5 bases and J 5 bases, with 19 bases left between them.